Reported below is one TCR beta chain. This sample was included in a study of glioma-infiltrating T cells after dendritic cell vaccination. Trimming stripped 0 bases from V and 7 bases from J, with 9 bases between. Germline CDR1 reads LNHNV; CDR2 reads YYDKDF (reference sequence). There are 13 residues in the CDR3. Documented time point: after dendritic cell vaccination, including at tumor progression/relapse. Here immunoSEQ multiplex PCR was the method, and the copy in TCRdb shows in-frame clones only, minus some. The table lists roughly 85,000 clones, approximately 81% of them singletons. The sample here was blood, taken after dendritic cell vaccination. The chain recombines TRBV15 with TRBJ1-1; weak D call: TRBD1 (6 bases). This TCR came from a human donor with glioblastoma. CDR3 sequence: CATSRDRTVEAFF. The CDR3 DNA sequence: TGTGCCACCAGCAGAGATAGGACAGTTGAAGCTTTCTTT.